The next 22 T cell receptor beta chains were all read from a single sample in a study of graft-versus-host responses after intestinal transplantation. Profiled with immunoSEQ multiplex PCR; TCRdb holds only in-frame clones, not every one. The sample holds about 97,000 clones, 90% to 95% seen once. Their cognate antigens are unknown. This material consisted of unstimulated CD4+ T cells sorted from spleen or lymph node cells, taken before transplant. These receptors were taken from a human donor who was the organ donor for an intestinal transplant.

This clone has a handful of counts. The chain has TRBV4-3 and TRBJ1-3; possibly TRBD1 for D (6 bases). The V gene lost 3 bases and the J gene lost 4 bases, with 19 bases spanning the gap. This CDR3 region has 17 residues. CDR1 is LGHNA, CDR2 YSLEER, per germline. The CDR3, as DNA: TGCGCCAGCAGCCAGGCTATCCCTGGGGGCCCAGGAAACACCATATATTTT. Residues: CASSQAIPGGPGNTIYF.

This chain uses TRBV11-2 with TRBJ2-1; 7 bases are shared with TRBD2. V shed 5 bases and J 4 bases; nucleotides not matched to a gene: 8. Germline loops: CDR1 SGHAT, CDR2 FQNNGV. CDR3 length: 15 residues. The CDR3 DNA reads TGTGCCAGCAGCCCCGTCGGCGGGGGTTACAATGAGCAGTTCTTC. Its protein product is CASSPVGGGYNEQFF.

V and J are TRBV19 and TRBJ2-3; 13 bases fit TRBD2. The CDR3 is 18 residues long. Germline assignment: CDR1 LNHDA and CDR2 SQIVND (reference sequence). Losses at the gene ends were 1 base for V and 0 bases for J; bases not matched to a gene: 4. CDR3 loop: CASSIGTSGGYSTDTQYF. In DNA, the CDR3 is TGTGCCAGTAGTATAGGGACTAGCGGGGGATATAGCACAGATACGCAGTATTTT.

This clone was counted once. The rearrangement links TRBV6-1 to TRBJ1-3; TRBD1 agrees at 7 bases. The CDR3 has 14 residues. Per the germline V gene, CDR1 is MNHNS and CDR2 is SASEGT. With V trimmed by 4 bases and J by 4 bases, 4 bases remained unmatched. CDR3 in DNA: TGTGCCAGCAGTGCGACAGGGACAGGAAACACCATATATTTT. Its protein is CASSATGTGNTIYF.

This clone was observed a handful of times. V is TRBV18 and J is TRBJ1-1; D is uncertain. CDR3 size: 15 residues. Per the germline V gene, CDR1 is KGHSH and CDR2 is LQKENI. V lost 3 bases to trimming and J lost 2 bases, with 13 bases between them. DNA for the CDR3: TGTGCCAGCTCACCGGGCAGGAACCATAACACTGAAGCTTTCTTT. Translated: CASSPGRNHNTEAFF.

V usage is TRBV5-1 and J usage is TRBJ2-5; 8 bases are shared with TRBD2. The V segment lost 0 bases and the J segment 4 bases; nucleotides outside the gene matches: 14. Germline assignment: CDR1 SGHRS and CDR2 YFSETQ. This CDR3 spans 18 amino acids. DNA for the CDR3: TGCGCCAGCAGCTTGGTTTTTATACGGGGGGGCCGGCGAGAGACCCAGTACTTC. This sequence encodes CASSLVFIRGGRRETQYF.

This CDR3 reads CASSGQSPGSQEQYF. The CDR3 bases are TGTGCCAGCAGTGGACAGTCCCCGGGGTCTCAGGAGCAGTACTTC. V is TRBV27 and J is TRBJ2-7; a weak D match, TRBD1 (6 bases). Germline V lookup: CDR1 MNHEY, CDR2 SMNVEV (reference sequence). The CDR3 has 15 residues. Trimming took off 5 bases at V and 7 bases at J, with 21 bases between the two ends.

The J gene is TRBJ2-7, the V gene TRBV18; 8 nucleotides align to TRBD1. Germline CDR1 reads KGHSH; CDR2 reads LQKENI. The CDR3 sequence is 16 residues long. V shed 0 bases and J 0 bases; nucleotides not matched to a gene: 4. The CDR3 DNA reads TGTGCCAGCTCACCACCTCGGGACAGGTACTCCTACGAGCAGTACTTC. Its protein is CASSPPRDRYSYEQYF.

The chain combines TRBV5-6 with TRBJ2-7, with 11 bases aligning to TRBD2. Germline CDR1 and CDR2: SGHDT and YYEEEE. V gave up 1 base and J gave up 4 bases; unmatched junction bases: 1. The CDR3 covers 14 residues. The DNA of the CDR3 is TGTGCCAGCAGCTTGCTAGCGGGGGGTTACGAGCAGTACTTC. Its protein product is CASSLLAGGYEQYF.

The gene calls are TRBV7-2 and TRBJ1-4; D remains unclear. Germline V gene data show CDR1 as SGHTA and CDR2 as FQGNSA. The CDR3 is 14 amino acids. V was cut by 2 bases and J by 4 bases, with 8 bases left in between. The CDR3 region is CASSLNRDNEKLFF. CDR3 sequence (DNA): TGTGCCAGCAGCTTAAACAGAGATAATGAAAAACTGTTTTTT.

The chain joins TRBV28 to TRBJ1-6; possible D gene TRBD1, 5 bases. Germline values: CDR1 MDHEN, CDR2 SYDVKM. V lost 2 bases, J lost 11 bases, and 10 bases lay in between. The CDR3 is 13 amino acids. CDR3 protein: CASSLTPGAPLHF. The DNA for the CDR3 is TGTGCCAGCAGTTTAACCCCGGGGGCACCCCTCCACTTT.

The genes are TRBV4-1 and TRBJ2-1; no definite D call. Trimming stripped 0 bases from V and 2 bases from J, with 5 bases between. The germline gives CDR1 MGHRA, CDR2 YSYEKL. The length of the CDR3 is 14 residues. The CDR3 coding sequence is TGCGCCAGCAGCCAAGACTACCCCTACAATGAGCAGTTCTTC. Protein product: CASSQDYPYNEQFF.

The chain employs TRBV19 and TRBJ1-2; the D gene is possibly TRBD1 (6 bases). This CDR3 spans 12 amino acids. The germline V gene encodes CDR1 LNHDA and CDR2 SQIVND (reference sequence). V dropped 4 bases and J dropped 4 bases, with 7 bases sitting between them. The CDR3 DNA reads TGTGCCAGTAGTAAACAGGGCTATGGCTACACCTTC. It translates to CASSKQGYGYTF.

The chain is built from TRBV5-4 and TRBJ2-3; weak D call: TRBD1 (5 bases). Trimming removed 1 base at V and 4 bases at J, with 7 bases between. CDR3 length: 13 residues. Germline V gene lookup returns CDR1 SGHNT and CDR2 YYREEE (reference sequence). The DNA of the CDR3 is TGTGCCAGCAGCTTGCGCAGGGCAGATACGCAGTATTTT. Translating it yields CASSLRRADTQYF.

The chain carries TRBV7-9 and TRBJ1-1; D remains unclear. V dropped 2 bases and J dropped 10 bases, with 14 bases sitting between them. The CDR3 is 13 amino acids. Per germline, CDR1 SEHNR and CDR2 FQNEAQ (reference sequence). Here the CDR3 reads CASSLYLTQVAFF. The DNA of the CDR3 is TGTGCCAGCAGCTTATATCTCACCCAGGTAGCTTTCTTT.

CDR3 residues: CASSSAGGPVEQFF. CDR3 nucleotides: TGCGCCAGCAGTTCAGCGGGGGGGCCAGTGGAGCAGTTCTTC. The rearrangement joins TRBV5-1 to TRBJ2-1; TRBD2 aligns across 10 bases. The V gene's germline CDR1 is SGHRS and CDR2 YFSETQ. The CDR3 extends over 14 amino acids. The junction had 9 bases not matched to a gene; V was cut back by 5 bases and J by 10 bases.

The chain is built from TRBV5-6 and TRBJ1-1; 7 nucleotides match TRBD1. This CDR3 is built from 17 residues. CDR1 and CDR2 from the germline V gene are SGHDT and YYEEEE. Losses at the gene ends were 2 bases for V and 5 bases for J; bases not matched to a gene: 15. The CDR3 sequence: CASSFAAFDRVETEAFF. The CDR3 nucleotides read TGTGCCAGCAGCTTTGCCGCCTTCGACAGGGTGGAAACTGAAGCTTTCTTT.

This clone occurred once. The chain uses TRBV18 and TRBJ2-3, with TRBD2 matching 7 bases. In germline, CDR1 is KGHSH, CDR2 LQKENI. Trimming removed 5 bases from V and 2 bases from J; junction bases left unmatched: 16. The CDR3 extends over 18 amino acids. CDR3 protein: CASSGMQGLVSSTDTQYF. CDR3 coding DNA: TGTGCCAGCTCAGGAATGCAAGGACTAGTGTCGTCCACAGATACGCAGTATTTT.

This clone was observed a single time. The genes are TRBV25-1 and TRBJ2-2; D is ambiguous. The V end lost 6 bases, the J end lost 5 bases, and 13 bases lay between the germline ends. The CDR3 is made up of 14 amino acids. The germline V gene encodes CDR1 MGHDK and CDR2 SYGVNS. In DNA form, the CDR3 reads TGTGCCAGCAGACCGATTGCCGGGACCGGGGAGCTGTTTTTT. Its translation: CASRPIAGTGELFF.

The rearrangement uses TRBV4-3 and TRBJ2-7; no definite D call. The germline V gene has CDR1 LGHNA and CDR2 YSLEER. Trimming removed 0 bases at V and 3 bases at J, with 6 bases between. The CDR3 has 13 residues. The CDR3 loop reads CASSQERHYEQYF. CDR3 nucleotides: TGCGCCAGCAGCCAAGAGAGACACTACGAGCAGTACTTC.

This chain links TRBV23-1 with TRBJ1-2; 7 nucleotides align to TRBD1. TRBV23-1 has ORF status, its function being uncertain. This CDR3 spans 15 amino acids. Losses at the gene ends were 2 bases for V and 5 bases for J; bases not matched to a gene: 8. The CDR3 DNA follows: TGCGCCAGCAGTCAAGTGGGGGACAGCCGATATGGCTACACCTTC. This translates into CASSQVGDSRYGYTF.

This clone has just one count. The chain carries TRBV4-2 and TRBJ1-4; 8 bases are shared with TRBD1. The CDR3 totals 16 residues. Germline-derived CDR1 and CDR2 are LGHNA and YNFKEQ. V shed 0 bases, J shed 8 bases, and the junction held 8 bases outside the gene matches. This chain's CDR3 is CASSQESGGRREKLFF. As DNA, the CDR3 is TGTGCCAGCAGCCAAGAGTCAGGGGGCCGGCGAGAAAAACTGTTTTTT.